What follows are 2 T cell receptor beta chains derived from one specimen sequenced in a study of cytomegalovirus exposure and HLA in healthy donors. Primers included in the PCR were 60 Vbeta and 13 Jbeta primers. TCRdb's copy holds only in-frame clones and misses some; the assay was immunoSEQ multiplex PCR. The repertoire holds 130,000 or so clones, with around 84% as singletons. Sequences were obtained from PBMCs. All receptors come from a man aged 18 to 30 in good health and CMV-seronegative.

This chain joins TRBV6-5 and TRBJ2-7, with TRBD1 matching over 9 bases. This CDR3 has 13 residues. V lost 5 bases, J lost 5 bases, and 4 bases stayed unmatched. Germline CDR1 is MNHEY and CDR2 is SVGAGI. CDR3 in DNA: TGTGCCAGCAGTCTGACAGGGGGGAACGAGCAGTACTTC. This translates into CASSLTGGNEQYF.

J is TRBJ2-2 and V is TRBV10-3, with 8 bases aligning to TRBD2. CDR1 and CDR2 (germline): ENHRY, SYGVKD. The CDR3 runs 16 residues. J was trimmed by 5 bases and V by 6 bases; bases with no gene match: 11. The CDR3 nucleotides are TGTGCCATCAGCCCGGGGGTGGCTAGCGGGACCGGGGAGCTGTTTTTT. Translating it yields CAISPGVASGTGELFF.